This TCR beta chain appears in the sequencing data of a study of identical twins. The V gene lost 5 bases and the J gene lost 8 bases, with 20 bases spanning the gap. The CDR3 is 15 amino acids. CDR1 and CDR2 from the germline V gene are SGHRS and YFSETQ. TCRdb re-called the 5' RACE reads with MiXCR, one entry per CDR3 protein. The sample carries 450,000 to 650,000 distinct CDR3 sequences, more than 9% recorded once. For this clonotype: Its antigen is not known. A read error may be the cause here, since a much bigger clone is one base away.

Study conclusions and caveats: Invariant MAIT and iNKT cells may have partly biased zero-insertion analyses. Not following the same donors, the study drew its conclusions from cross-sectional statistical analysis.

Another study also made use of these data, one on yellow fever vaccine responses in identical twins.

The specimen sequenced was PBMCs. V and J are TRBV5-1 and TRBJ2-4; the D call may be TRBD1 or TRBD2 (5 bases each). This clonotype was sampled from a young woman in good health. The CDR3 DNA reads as TGCGCCAGCAGTGGAGGACGGGGCATATTTGACATTCAGTACTTC. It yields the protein CASSGGRGIFDIQYF.